This T cell receptor (beta chain) was sequenced for a study of CD8 T cell repertoires and HIV-1 epitope variants. As for the study in general: Each of Twenty-five Gag and Nef epitope peptides stimulated a separate culture. Epitopes were three Gag families plus Nef HW9 and YT9.

The CDR3 is 13 amino acids. Germline V lookup: CDR1 SGHTA, CDR2 FQGNSA. Trimming stripped 1 base from V and 4 bases from J, with 5 bases between. About this clone: Its antigen is currently unknown.

TCRdb's table, derived via immunoSEQ multiplex PCR, lists solely in-frame clones and lacks some. The data hold 6,000 or so clones, with over 55% observed a single time. Points from the study as a whole: Eight to ten TCR beta clonotypes were antigen-specific, more than five apparently recognizing autologous or escape variants.

The origin of this receptor is a male donor with HIV. This sequence joins TRBV7-2 and TRBJ2-1; D remains unclear. Sequencing input: cultured CD8+ T cells derived from PBMCs. The CDR3 bases are TGTGCCAGCAGCTTAGGGGCGTACAATGAGCAGTTCTTC. Its translation: CASSLGAYNEQFF.